The clone carrying this TCR beta chain was recorded a few times. Its antigen is not identified. This CDR3 spans 11 amino acids. V was cut by 4 bases and J by 9 bases, with 9 bases left in between. MiXCR, run by TCRdb on the 5' RACE reads, gives a single entry per CDR3 protein. The profile shows 400,000 to 650,000 distinct CDR3 sequences, 20% to 25% of them singletons. The sample belongs to a study of T cells after yellow fever vaccination. Study results and limitations: Clonotype sharing between CD4 and CD8 compartments was small. The booster saw the reappearance of most primary-vaccination clones (around 95% CD4, less than 90% CD8).

This rearrangement joins TRBV12-3 or TRBV12-4 to TRBJ2-5; D call uncertain. Here the sequenced sample was PBMCs, taken 21 days after the first yellow fever vaccination. The clonotype was recovered from a young man who received the YFV17D yellow fever vaccine. This CDR3 reads CASSSARAQYF. The CDR3 nucleotides are TGTGCCAGCAGTTCTGCCCGGGCCCAGTACTTC.